This T cell receptor beta chain was retrieved from a study of early T cells in non-severe SARS-CoV-2 infection. Background on the study: From unsorted whole blood, bulk RNA was sequenced, and the chains remained unpaired.

The CDR3 runs 16 residues. With 1 base removed from V and 2 bases from J, the gap between germline ends came to 11 bases. In germline, CDR1 is SNHLY, CDR2 FYNNEI. Attachment of unique molecular identifiers was made to individual cDNA molecules. TCRdb recomputed calls from the 5' RACE reads with MiXCR, one row per CDR3 protein. This sample has 80,000 or so distinct CDR3 sequences, with approximately 12% found just once. This clonotype was detected many times. Its matching antigen is unknown. Study-wide findings and caveats: Matching results from VDJdb favored anti-spike CD8 responses, leaving private and CD4 specificities undetected.

The sequence was collected from an adult who was a healthcare worker with PCR-confirmed SARS-CoV-2 infection or an uninfected control (not recorded which). Material: whole blood. V gene TRBV2 combines with J gene TRBJ2-2; a weak D match, TRBD1 (5 bases). DNA of the CDR3: TGTGCCAGCAGTGAAGTGGGGCTAACTAACACCGGGGAGCTGTTTTTT. Its protein product is CASSEVGLTNTGELFF.